This T cell receptor (beta chain) appears in the sequencing data of a study of T cell responses to AZD1222 COVID-19 vaccine. The trim removed 2 bases at V and 9 bases at J, leaving 6 bases unmatched. Germline V gene lookup returns CDR1 MGHDK and CDR2 SYGVNS. The CDR3 is 15 amino acids. Sequenced by immunoSEQ multiplex PCR; TCRdb stores in-frame clones only, minus some. This repertoire shows approximately 140,000 clones, roughly nine tenths found once; its top ten account for 3% to 3.5%. The clonotype comes from an adult in good health. The V call is TRBV25-1, the J call TRBJ2-1, with 11 bases that match TRBD2. The specimen was peripheral blood, collected on day 0 of AZD1222 vaccination. The CDR3, as DNA: TGTGCCAGCAGTGAACCACTAGCGGGAGCCCGTGAGCAGTTCTTC. This sequence encodes CASSEPLAGAREQFF. Together with reference TRBV25-1 and TRBJ2-1, the CDR3 gives the full variable domain: EADIYQTPRYLVIGTGKKITLECSQTMGHDKMYWYQQDPGMELHLIHYSYGVNSTEKGDLSSESTVSRIRTEHFPLTLESARPSHTSQYLCASSEPLAGAREQFFGPGTRLTVL.